Each of the 4 T cell receptor beta chains below was sequenced from the same sample in a study of identical twins. TCRdb analysed the 5' RACE reads with MiXCR anew, one entry per CDR3 protein. Among 200,000 to 300,000 distinct CDR3 sequences listed, 6% to 8.5% were seen once. These data also featured in a second study, about yellow fever vaccine responses in identical twins.

Sequencing was carried out using CD8+ T cells sorted from blood. The receptors come from a woman aged 18-29 years in good health.

The chain links TRBV5-1 to TRBJ2-7; D is possibly TRBD2 (6 bases). The CDR3 extends over 15 amino acids. The ends were cut back, 0 bases at V and 3 bases at J, with 13 bases in the middle. CDR1 SGHRS and CDR2 YFSETQ come from the germline V gene. The CDR3 region has the DNA TGCGCCAGCAGCTTGGGGCCGGGGGATTTCTACGAGCAGTACTTC. The encoded protein is CASSLGPGDFYEQYF. The entire variable domain, with the rest obtained from reference TRBV5-1 and TRBJ2-7, is as follows: KAGVTQTPRYLIKTRGQQVTLSCSPISGHRSVSWYQQTPGQGLQFLFEYFSETQRNKGNFPGRFSGRQFSNSRSEMNVSTLELGDSALYLCASSLGPGDFYEQYFGPGTRLTVT.

This clonotype was observed many times. V is TRBV29-1 and J is TRBJ2-7; 7 bases are shared with TRBD2. Looked up from germline, CDR1 is SQVTM and CDR2 is ANQGSEA. This CDR3 region has 12 residues. CDR3 in amino acids: CSGGSGSYEQYF. Written as DNA, the CDR3 is TGCAGTGGCGGGAGTGGATCCTACGAGCAGTACTTC.

This clonotype was counted only a few times. The chain employs TRBV12-3 or TRBV12-4 and TRBJ2-7; 7 bases are a match to TRBD1. The CDR3 is 15 amino acids. The ends lost 4 bases at V and 2 bases at J; junction bases unmatched: 8. DNA for the CDR3: TGTGCCAGCAGTTCCCCTCGGCAGGGGGCCTACGAGCAGTACTTC. This sequence encodes CASSSPRQGAYEQYF.

This chain links TRBV7-9 with TRBJ2-5; 8 bases match TRBD1. J was trimmed by 3 bases and V by 2 bases; bases with no gene match: 5. The germline CDR1 and CDR2 sequences are SEHNR and FQNEAQ (reference sequence). CDR3 length: 15 amino acids. Written as DNA, the CDR3 is TGTGCCAGCAGCTTAAGGGGACAGGAGGAAGAGACCCAGTACTTC. Protein: CASSLRGQEEETQYF.